This T cell receptor beta chain was documented in a study of OX40 agonist ivuxolimab in advanced cancers. As for the study in general: Eligibility rules accepted prior anti-PD-1, anti-PD-L1 or anti-CTLA-4 therapy, and 35% to 40% had some. A partial response was reached by three patients: one with hepatocellular carcinoma and two with cutaneous melanoma.

Generated by immunoSEQ multiplex PCR, the TCRdb table keeps only in-frame clones and is missing some. The sample carries roughly 68,000 clones, 84% recorded once. About this clone: As yet, its antigen is unknown.

Study results and limitations: On average, CD8+ T cells had more expanded clones than CD4+. Among the lowest peripheral clonal expansion occurred in 0.1-3.0 mg/kg partial responders.

Sample: CD4+ or CD8+ T cells sorted from blood, taken in a trial of the OX40 agonist ivuxolimab. The receptor's source is an adult with an advanced solid tumor such as melanoma, head and neck, liver or kidney cancer.

The CDR3 spells CASSLVENGEQFF. CDR3 nucleotide sequence: TGTGCCAGCAGCTTAGTGGAGAACGGTGAGCAGTTCTTC. The chain employs TRBV7-8 and TRBJ2-1, with unresolved D. The CDR3 covers 13 residues. Per germline, CDR1 SGHVS and CDR2 FQNEAQ. V shed 1 base and J shed 9 bases, with 10 bases lying between them. The entire variable domain, with the rest obtained from reference TRBV7-8 and TRBJ2-1, is as follows: GAGVSQSPRYKVAKRGQDVALRCDPISGHVSLFWYQQALGQGPEFLTYFQNEAQLDKSGLPSDRFFAERPEGSVSTLKIQRTQQEDSAVYLCASSLVENGEQFFGPGTRLTVL.